Listed here is a single T cell receptor (beta chain). These data come from a study of T cell responses to AZD1222 COVID-19 vaccine. V was cut by 8 bases and J by 5 bases, with 10 bases left in between. The CDR3 runs 12 residues. Germline V CDR1 and CDR2: LNHDA, SQIVND (reference sequence). Profiling relied on immunoSEQ multiplex PCR, and the TCRdb table lists in-frame clones only, not all of them. Of around 130,000 clones listed, just over 85% are singletons. The source is an adult in good health. The specimen was peripheral blood, collected on day 0 of AZD1222 vaccination. The chain combines TRBV19 with TRBJ1-5; D is perhaps TRBD1 (5 bases). CDR3 in DNA: TGTGCCAGTGCCGGGGGGGATCAGCCCCAGCATTTT. Translation gives CASAGGDQPQHF. The whole variable domain, remainder taken from reference TRBV19 and TRBJ1-5, is DGGITQSPKYLFRKEGQNVTLSCEQNLNHDAMYWYRQDPGQGLRLIYYSQIVNDFQKGDIAEGYSVSREKKESFPLTVTSAQKNPTAFYLCASAGGDQPQHFGDGTRLSIL.